A single sample is the source of the 29 T cell receptor beta chains below, sequenced in a study of patients and donors after allogeneic stem cell transplantation (TCRdb year 2020). Preparation of the library involved RT-PCR. These reads were obtained on a NextSeq 550. TCRdb ran its own pipeline on the public reads, namely fastp trimming at Q25 and MiXCR clone calling, and kept in-frame beta chains. Entries that share a CDR3 protein sequence are merged under the most common genes and DNA. Across this sample there are some 880,000 distinct CDR3 sequences, with roughly 18% seen only once. Around 6% of the sample is held by the ten biggest clonotypes. The sequencing sample was made of blood, either unsorted or a sorted T cell fraction (not recorded which). These receptors originate from a human donor who was either an allogeneic HSCT recipient or a stem cell or donor lymphocyte infusion donor (not recorded which). It is not recorded whose cells these are; they may come from a transplant donor.

A remark on this clonotype: A much larger clone differs from this one at a single base, so this may be a read error. The V and J genes are TRBV9 and TRBJ2-2; D uncertain. This CDR3 is built from 13 residues. Germline V gives CDR1 SGDLS, CDR2 YYNGEE. V gave up 0 bases and J gave up 6 bases, with 6 bases separating them. The CDR3 nucleotides read TGTGCCAGCAGCGTAGCAGGTTCCGGGGAGCTGTTTTTT. It translates to CASSVAGSGELFF.

This clonotype was observed a handful of times. The chain employs TRBV29-1 and TRBJ2-5; D perhaps matches TRBD2 (6 bases). Looked up from germline, CDR1 is SQVTM and CDR2 is ANQGSEA. V dropped 3 bases and J dropped 4 bases, with 12 bases sitting between them. The CDR3 spans 13 residues. CDR3 in DNA: TGCAGCGTTGAGCCGGCCGGGGGAGAGACCCAGTACTTC. Its protein product is CSVEPAGGETQYF.

This clonotype showed up many times. V is TRBV20-1 and J is TRBJ1-6, with no clear D. Germline CDR1 is DFQATT and CDR2 is SNEGSKA (reference sequence). The CDR3 length is 13 residues. The ends were cut back, 3 bases at V and 10 bases at J, with 13 bases in the middle. CDR3 in amino acids: CSASRQEDSPLHF. For the CDR3, the DNA is TGCAGTGCTAGCCGTCAGGAAGACTCACCCCTCCACTTT.

In its sample, this clonotype was seen many times. The CDR3 nucleotides are TGCAGTGCTAACCCCGTCGACAGGGCCTACACTGAAGCTTTCTTT. This sequence encodes CSANPVDRAYTEAFF. V is TRBV20-1 and J is TRBJ1-1, with TRBD1 identical over 7 bases. The CDR3 consists of 15 residues. V shed 4 bases, J shed 3 bases, and the junction held 11 bases outside the gene matches. Germline V lookup: CDR1 DFQATT, CDR2 SNEGSKA (reference sequence).

This clonotype was counted between two and nine times. The chain links TRBV14 to TRBJ2-3, with D possibly matching TRBD1 (6 bases). From germline, CDR1 is SGHDN and CDR2 FVKESK. V shed 2 bases and J shed 2 bases, with 17 bases lying between them. The length of the CDR3 is 17 residues. CDR3 sequence reads: CASSQYAGTTVTDTQYF. The CDR3 region has the DNA TGTGCCAGCAGCCAATACGCCGGGACAACCGTCACAGATACGCAGTATTTT.

The chain carries TRBV4-2 and TRBJ2-5; possible D gene TRBD2, 6 bases. Trimming took 3 bases from V and 2 from J, leaving 10 bases between them. CDR1 and CDR2 from the germline V gene are LGHNA and YNFKEQ. The CDR3 loop spans 14 amino acids. CDR3 amino acids: CASSQGDLQETQYF. CDR3 in DNA: TGTGCCAGCAGCCAGGGGGACTTACAAGAGACCCAGTACTTC.

CDR3 in amino acids: CASSEYNPGGSTDTQYF. Written as DNA, the CDR3 is TGTGCCAGCAGTGAATATAACCCAGGGGGATCGACAGATACGCAGTATTTT. V and J are TRBV25-1 and TRBJ2-3, with 7 bases aligning to TRBD1. J lost 3 bases, V lost 0 bases, and 9 bases had no gene match. The CDR3 has 17 amino acids. Germline V lookup: CDR1 MGHDK, CDR2 SYGVNS.

V usage is TRBV12-3 or TRBV12-4 and J usage is TRBJ2-7, with 8 bases identical to TRBD2. The CDR3 spans 12 residues. Trimming removed 8 bases from V and 5 bases from J; junction bases left unmatched: 5. In DNA form, the CDR3 reads TGTGCCAGCGGAGGCGGGGGGAACGAGCAGTACTTC. Its translation: CASGGGGNEQYF.

This clonotype was picked up a small number of times. This CDR3 reads CSVQTDLGKNIQYF. DNA for the CDR3: TGCAGCGTCCAGACAGATCTGGGCAAAAACATTCAGTACTTC. The chain uses TRBV29-1 and TRBJ2-4; D possibly corresponds to TRBD1 (5 bases). The V end was cut by 6 bases, the J end by 3 bases, with 15 bases between. There are 14 residues in the CDR3. Germline values: CDR1 SQVTM, CDR2 ANQGSEA.

The chain employs TRBV20-1 and TRBJ1-5; possibly TRBD1 for D (5 bases). CDR1 and CDR2 (germline): DFQATT, SNEGSKA (reference sequence). Trimming removed 5 bases at V and 2 bases at J, with 22 bases between. The CDR3 runs to 17 residues. Here the CDR3 reads CSASSRDPRSGNQPQHF. DNA of the CDR3: TGCAGTGCTTCTTCCCGGGACCCCAGGAGCGGCAATCAGCCCCAGCATTTT.

In regard to this clonotype: A junction boundary mismatches the germline segment, possibly from a read error. This rearrangement joins TRBV6-5 to TRBJ2-7; TRBD1 or TRBD2 may be the D gene (5 bases each). Per the germline V gene, CDR1 is MNHEY and CDR2 is SVGAGI. The CDR3 spans 15 residues. The CDR3 loop is CASSNSRDASYEQYF. The CDR3, as DNA: TGTGCCAGCAGTAACTCCCGGGACGCATCCTACGAGCAGTACTTC.

This rearrangement joins TRBV15 to TRBJ2-5; possibly TRBD1 for D (5 bases). The V end lost 3 bases, the J end lost 5 bases, and 16 bases lay between the germline ends. Per the germline V gene, CDR1 is LNHNV and CDR2 is YYDKDF (reference sequence). CDR3 length: 15 residues. The CDR3 sequence: CATSSDSGMIETQYF. Written as DNA, the CDR3 is TGTGCCACCAGCAGCGACAGTGGGATGATTGAGACCCAGTACTTC.

The chain recombines TRBV4-2 with TRBJ2-5; 9 nucleotides line up with TRBD1. The CDR3 contains 14 residues. The germline V gene encodes CDR1 LGHNA and CDR2 YNFKEQ. V shed 3 bases, J shed 7 bases, and the junction held 6 bases outside the gene matches. The CDR3 is CASSQGQGVVTQYF. Written as DNA, the CDR3 is TGTGCCAGCAGCCAGGGACAGGGTGTGGTGACCCAGTACTTC.

This clonotype showed up just a few times. V gene TRBV5-1 combines with J gene TRBJ1-1; no clear D. Trimming cost V 7 bases and J 1 base, with 14 bases left between them. The germline V gene has CDR1 SGHRS and CDR2 YFSETQ. CDR3 size: 14 residues. The CDR3 sequence is CASGLRTANTEAFF. CDR3 in DNA: TGCGCCAGCGGACTTCGGACCGCGAACACTGAAGCTTTCTTT.

This clonotype came up a few times. As DNA, the CDR3 is TGTGCCAGCAGCTCAATGAAGGGACGTCTGAATCAGCCCCAGCATTTT. It translates to CASSSMKGRLNQPQHF. The chain joins TRBV11-2 to TRBJ1-5; TRBD1 might be the D (5 bases). The CDR3 runs to 16 residues. Germline loops: CDR1 SGHAT, CDR2 FQNNGV. Trimming took off 4 bases at V and 4 bases at J, with 17 bases between the two ends.

The chain is built from TRBV7-2 and TRBJ2-7; 8 positions agree with TRBD2. The CDR3 spans 15 residues. V lost 5 bases, J lost 4 bases, and 10 bases stayed unmatched. Germline assignment: CDR1 SGHTA and CDR2 FQGNSA. This CDR3 reads CASSLTAGGYYEQYF. DNA for the CDR3: TGTGCCAGCAGCCTGACGGCGGGGGGATATTACGAGCAGTACTTC.

This clonotype was seen a few times. The J gene is TRBJ2-3, the V gene TRBV6-5; D is ambiguous. The CDR3 runs to 11 residues. V was cut by 7 bases and J by 5 bases, with 7 bases left in between. The germline CDR1 and CDR2 sequences are MNHEY and SVGAGI. This chain's CDR3 is CASTHVDTQYF. CDR3 nucleotide sequence: TGTGCCAGCACCCATGTAGATACGCAGTATTTT.

A few counts support this clonotype. The chain has TRBV2 and TRBJ1-5; D unclear. Germline CDR1 is SNHLY and CDR2 is FYNNEI. The length of the CDR3 is 15 residues. V lost 4 bases to trimming and J lost 5 bases, with 15 bases between them. This CDR3 is CASSGSAETDQPQHF. In DNA form, the CDR3 reads TGTGCCAGCAGTGGGTCAGCAGAAACTGATCAGCCCCAGCATTTT.

This clonotype was seen once. The CDR3 region has the DNA TGTGCCAGCAACGAGGGTTATAATGAAAAACTGTTTTTT. This codes for CASNEGYNEKLFF. The chain couples TRBV6-6 to TRBJ1-4; D is unclear. The V gene lost 7 bases and the J gene lost 4 bases, with 10 bases spanning the gap. Looked up from germline, CDR1 is MNHNY and CDR2 is SVGAGI (reference sequence). The CDR3 consists of 13 residues.

The chain recombines TRBV12-3 or TRBV12-4 with TRBJ2-5; TRBD1 or TRBD2 may be the D gene (6 bases each). This CDR3 spans 14 amino acids. V shed 6 bases and J shed 5 bases, with 16 bases lying between them. The CDR3 DNA is TGTGCCAGCAGCCGGGGGCGGGTCCGGGAGACCCAGTACTTC. Translating gives CASSRGRVRETQYF.

This clonotype was counted only a few times. The chain couples TRBV5-1 to TRBJ1-2, with D possibly being TRBD1 (6 bases). This CDR3 spans 15 amino acids. The germline V and J ends were trimmed by 4 bases and 4 bases, with 17 bases remaining between them. Germline CDR1 and CDR2: SGHRS and YFSETQ. The CDR3 spells CASSTQQGTSYGYTF. In nucleotides, the CDR3 is TGCGCCAGCAGCACTCAACAGGGTACCTCCTATGGCTACACCTTC.

This clonotype was recorded a few times. This chain links TRBV20-1 with TRBJ1-5, with TRBD1 identical over 12 bases. This CDR3 is 16 amino acids long. The V segment lost 5 bases and the J segment 7 bases; nucleotides outside the gene matches: 12. Per the germline V gene, CDR1 is DFQATT and CDR2 is SNEGSKA (reference sequence). Written as DNA, the CDR3 is TGCAGTGCTCTAGTTGGGACAGGGGGCCAACAGCAGCCCCAGCATTTT. Protein product: CSALVGTGGQQQPQHF.

This clonotype was recorded a few times. Here the CDR3 reads CASSQLRGTDTQYF. CDR3 sequence (DNA): TGTGCCAGCAGCCAGCTACGCGGGACAGATACGCAGTATTTT. The chain links TRBV4-2 to TRBJ2-3, with D tentatively TRBD2 (5 bases). The germline V gene has CDR1 LGHNA and CDR2 YNFKEQ. Trimming removed 3 bases at V and 3 bases at J, with 10 bases between. The CDR3 is 14 amino acids.

V and J are TRBV24-1 and TRBJ1-5; 7 bases align to TRBD1. This CDR3 region has 14 residues. CDR1 KGHDR and CDR2 SFDVKD come from the germline V gene. Trimming removed 4 bases from V and 4 bases from J; junction bases left unmatched: 3. CDR3 sequence (DNA): TGTGCCACCAGTGACATGACAGGGAATCAGCCCCAGCATTTT. This gives the protein CATSDMTGNQPQHF.

This chain links TRBV5-6 with TRBJ2-2; D may be TRBD1 (6 bases). The CDR3 runs to 16 residues. CDR1 and CDR2 from the germline V gene are SGHDT and YYEEEE. V lost 1 base and J 5 bases, leaving 15 bases between the germline ends. CDR3 in amino acids: CASSLKGGPETGELFF. The CDR3, as DNA: TGTGCCAGCAGCTTGAAAGGGGGTCCTGAAACCGGGGAGCTGTTTTTT.

The CDR3 DNA reads TGTGCCAGCAGCCAGGGACGGTCCGCGGGAAAACTGTTTTTT. It codes for CASSQGRSAGKLFF. The chain is built from TRBV12-3 or TRBV12-4 and TRBJ1-4, with D perhaps matching TRBD1 (5 bases). The V and J ends lost 6 bases and 10 bases respectively, with 18 bases between them. CDR3 length: 14 amino acids.

This chain connects TRBV30 to TRBJ1-1, with TRBD1 as a possible D gene (5 bases). The CDR3 is 16 amino acids. Trimming removed 5 bases at V and 5 bases at J, with 24 bases between. The germline V gene has CDR1 GTSNPN and CDR2 SVGIG (reference sequence). CDR3 sequence: CAWGPKASEGRTEAFF. The CDR3, as DNA: TGTGCCTGGGGTCCGAAGGCGTCGGAGGGGAGGACTGAAGCTTTCTTT.

Only a few counts were recorded for this clonotype. V gene TRBV20-1 combines with J gene TRBJ1-4; no clear D. This CDR3 comprises 11 residues. Germline V gene data show CDR1 as DFQATT and CDR2 as SNEGSKA (reference sequence). Trimming shortened V by 3 bases and J by 2 bases, and 1 base separated the two germline ends. The CDR3 reads CSASTNEKLFF. The CDR3 region has the DNA TGCAGTGCTAGCACTAATGAAAAACTGTTTTTT.

The chain is built from TRBV5-5 and TRBJ1-3; a weak D match, TRBD1 (5 bases). Germline V gene lookup returns CDR1 SGHKS and CDR2 YYEKEE (reference sequence). V gave up 4 bases and J gave up 4 bases, with 12 bases separating them. This CDR3 comprises 14 residues. The CDR3 nucleotides are TGTGCCAGCAGCACCGGGACCTCCGGAAACACCATATATTTT. Protein sequence: CASSTGTSGNTIYF.